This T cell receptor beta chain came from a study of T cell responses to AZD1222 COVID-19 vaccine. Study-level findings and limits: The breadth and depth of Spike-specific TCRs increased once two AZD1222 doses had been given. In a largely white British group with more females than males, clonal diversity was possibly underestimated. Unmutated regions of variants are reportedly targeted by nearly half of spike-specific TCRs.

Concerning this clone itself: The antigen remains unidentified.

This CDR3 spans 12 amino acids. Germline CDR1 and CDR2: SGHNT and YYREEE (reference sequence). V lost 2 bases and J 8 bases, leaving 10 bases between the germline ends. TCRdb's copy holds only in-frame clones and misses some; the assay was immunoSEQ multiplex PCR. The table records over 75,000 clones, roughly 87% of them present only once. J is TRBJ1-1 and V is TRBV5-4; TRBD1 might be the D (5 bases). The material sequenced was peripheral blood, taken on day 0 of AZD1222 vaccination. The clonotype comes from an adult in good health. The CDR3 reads CASSFPGQEAFF. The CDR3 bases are TGTGCCAGCAGCTTCCCCGGACAAGAAGCTTTCTTT.